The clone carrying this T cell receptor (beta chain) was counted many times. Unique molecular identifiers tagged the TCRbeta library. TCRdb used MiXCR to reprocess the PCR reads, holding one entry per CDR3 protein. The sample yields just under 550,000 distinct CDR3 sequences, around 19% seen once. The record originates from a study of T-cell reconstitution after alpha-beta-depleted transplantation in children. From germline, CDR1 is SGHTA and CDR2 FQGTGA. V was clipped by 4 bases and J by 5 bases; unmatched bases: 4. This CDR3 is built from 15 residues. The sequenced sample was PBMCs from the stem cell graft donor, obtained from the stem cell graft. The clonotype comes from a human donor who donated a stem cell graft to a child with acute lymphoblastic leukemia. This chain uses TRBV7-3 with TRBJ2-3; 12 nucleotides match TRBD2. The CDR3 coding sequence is TGTGCCAGCAGCTCTAGCGGGAGGGCCGGAGATACGCAGTATTTT. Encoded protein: CASSSSGRAGDTQYF.